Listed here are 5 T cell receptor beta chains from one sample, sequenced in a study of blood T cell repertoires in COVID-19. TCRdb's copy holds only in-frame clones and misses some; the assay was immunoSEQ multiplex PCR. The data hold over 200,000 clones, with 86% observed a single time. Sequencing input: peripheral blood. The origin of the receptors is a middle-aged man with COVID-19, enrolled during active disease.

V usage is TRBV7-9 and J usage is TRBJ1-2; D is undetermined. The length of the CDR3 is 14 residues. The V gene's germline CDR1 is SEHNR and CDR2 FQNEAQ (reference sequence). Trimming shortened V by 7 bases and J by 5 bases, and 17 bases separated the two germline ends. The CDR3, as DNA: TGTGCCAGCACCCTGGACGGGAGAGGGTATGGCTACACCTTC. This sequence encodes CASTLDGRGYGYTF.

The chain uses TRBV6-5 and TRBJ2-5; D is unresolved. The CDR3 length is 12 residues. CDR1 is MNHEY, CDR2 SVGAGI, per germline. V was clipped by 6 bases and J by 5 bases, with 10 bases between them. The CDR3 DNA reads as TGTGCCAGCAGGGCGGTCCGGGAGACCCAGTACTTC. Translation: CASRAVRETQYF.

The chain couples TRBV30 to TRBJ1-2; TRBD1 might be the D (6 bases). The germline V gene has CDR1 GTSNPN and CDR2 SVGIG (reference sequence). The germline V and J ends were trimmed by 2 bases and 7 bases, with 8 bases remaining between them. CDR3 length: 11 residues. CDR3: CAWSSGAGYTF. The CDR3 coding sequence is TGTGCCTGGAGTTCAGGGGCTGGCTACACCTTC.

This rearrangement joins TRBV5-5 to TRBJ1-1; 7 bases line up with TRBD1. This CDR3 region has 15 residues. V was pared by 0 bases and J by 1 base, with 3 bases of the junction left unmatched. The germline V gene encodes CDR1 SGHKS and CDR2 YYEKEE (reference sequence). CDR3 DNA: TGTGCCAGCAGCTTGGCCGGGACAGCGAACACTGAAGCTTTCTTT. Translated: CASSLAGTANTEAFF.

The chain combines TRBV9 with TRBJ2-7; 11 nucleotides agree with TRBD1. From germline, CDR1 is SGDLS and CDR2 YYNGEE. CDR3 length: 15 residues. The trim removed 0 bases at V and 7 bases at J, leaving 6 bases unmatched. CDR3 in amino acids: CASSVEGTGGGEQYF. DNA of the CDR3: TGTGCCAGCAGCGTAGAGGGGACAGGGGGTGGAGAGCAGTACTTC.